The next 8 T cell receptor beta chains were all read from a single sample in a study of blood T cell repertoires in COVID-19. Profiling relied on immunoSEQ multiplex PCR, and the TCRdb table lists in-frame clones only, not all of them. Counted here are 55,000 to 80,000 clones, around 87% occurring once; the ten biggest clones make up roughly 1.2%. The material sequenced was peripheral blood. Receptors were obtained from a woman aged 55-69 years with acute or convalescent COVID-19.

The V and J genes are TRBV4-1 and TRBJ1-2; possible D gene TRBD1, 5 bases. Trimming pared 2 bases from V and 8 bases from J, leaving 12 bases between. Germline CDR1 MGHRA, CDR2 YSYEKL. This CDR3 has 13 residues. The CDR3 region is CASSQPGSRGYTF. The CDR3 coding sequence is TGCGCCAGCAGCCAACCAGGGTCGAGGGGCTACACCTTC.

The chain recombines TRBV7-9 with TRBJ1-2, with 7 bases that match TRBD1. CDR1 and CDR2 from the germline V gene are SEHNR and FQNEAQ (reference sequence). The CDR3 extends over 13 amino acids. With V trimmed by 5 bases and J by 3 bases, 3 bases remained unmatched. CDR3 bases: TGTGCCAGCAGCCCGGGACAGTACTATGGCTACACCTTC. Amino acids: CASSPGQYYGYTF.

In DNA form, the CDR3 reads TGTGCCAGCAGCCGGGGGGGACAGGGCTCCTACGAGCAGTACGTC. Protein: CASSRGGQGSYEQYV. The chain is built from TRBV3-1 (or the pseudogene TRBV3-2) and TRBJ2-7, with 9 bases that match TRBD1. The germline V gene encodes CDR1 LGHDT and CDR2 YNNKEL (reference sequence). V trimming: 4 bases; J trimming: 0 bases; junction bases outside the gene matches: 4. The CDR3 length is 15 residues.

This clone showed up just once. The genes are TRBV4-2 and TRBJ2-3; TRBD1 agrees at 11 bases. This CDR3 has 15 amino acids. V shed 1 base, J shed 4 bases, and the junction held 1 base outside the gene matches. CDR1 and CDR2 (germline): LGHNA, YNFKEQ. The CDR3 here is CASSQGTGGADTQYF. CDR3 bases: TGTGCCAGCAGCCAAGGGACAGGGGGCGCAGATACGCAGTATTTT.

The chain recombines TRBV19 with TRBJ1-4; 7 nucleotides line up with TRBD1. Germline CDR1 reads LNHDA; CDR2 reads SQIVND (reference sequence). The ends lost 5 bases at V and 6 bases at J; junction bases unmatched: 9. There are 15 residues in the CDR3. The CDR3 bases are TGTGCCAGTAGTGCGCCGACAGGGAGCTATGAAAAACTGTTTTTT. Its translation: CASSAPTGSYEKLFF.

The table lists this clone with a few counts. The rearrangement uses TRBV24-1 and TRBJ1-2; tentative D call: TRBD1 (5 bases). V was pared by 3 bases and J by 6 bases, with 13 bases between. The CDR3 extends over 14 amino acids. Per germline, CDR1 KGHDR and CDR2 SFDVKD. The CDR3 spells CATSDQRQSHGYTF. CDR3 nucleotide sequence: TGTGCCACCAGTGATCAGCGACAGTCCCATGGCTACACCTTC.

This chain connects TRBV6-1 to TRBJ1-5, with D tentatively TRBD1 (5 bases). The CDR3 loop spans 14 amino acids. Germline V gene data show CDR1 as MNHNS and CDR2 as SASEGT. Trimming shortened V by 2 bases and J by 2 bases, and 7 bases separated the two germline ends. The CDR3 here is CASSETRGNQPQHF. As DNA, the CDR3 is TGTGCCAGCAGTGAAACCAGGGGCAATCAGCCCCAGCATTTT.

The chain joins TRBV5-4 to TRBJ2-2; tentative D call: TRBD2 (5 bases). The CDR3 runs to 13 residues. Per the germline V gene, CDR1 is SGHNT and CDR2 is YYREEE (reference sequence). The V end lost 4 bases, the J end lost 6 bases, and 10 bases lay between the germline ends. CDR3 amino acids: CASSRLASGELFF. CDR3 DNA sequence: TGTGCCAGCAGCCGTCTAGCATCCGGGGAGCTGTTTTTT.